This TCR beta chain was identified in a study of T cell changes during pregnancy in multiple sclerosis. Measured with immunoSEQ multiplex PCR; TCRdb has only the in-frame clones, and not every one. The table has around 61,000 clones, around 89% seen once; the top ten hold approximately 1%. Trimming cost V 2 bases and J 5 bases; bases outside gene matches: 1. Looked up from germline, CDR1 is GTSNPN and CDR2 is SVGIG (reference sequence). The CDR3 consists of 12 residues. This sequence was found in a female donor in good health, enrolled as a control in a pregnancy study. Sequencing used peripheral blood, obtained in the first trimester of pregnancy. This sequence joins TRBV30 and TRBJ2-7; 9 nucleotides match TRBD1. The DNA for the CDR3 is TGTGCCTGGAGTAGACAGGGGGACGAGCAGTACTTC. It specifies CAWSRQGDEQYF.